The entry below describes one TCR beta chain. The target antigen is unknown. The sample is drawn from a study of T-cell reconstitution after alpha-beta-depleted transplantation in children. Study observations and caveats: Expanded graft clones numbering several hundred reportedly gave rise to alpha-beta T cells about two months after transplant. Some patients owed their high day-60 TCRbeta diversity to surviving recipient T cells and thymic progenitors.

For TCRbeta, the library was prepared with unique molecular identifiers. Via MiXCR, TCRdb re-called the PCR reads, giving one row per CDR3 protein. Of roughly 790,000 distinct CDR3 sequences in the sample, under 20% were seen once. In germline, CDR1 is LGHDT, CDR2 YNNKEL (reference sequence). This CDR3 comprises 17 residues. The V segment lost 0 bases and the J segment 0 bases; nucleotides outside the gene matches: 4. Sample: PBMCs, mostly from graft donor cells, taken 360 days after TCRalphabeta/CD19-depleted stem cell transplant. The rearrangement links TRBV3-1 to TRBJ2-1; 8 positions match TRBD2. The origin of this receptor is a male patient younger than 18 who had a stem cell transplant for acute lymphoblastic leukemia, so the T cells may come from the graft donor. CDR3 nucleotides: TGTGCCAGCAGCCAAGATTCGGCGGGAGGCTCCTACAATGAGCAGTTCTTC. Residues: CASSQDSAGGSYNEQFF.